This T cell receptor beta chain was sequenced during a study of T cell repertoires in cytomegalovirus infection (dated by TCRdb to between 2019 and 2020). Regarding the research as a whole: The peptide stimulations were aimed at well-studied HLA-B-restricted epitopes as well as recently identified HLA-C-restricted CMV epitopes, whose presentation resists viral immunomodulation. Donor HLA type was relevant to the analysis, as public TCR beta signatures indicated carriage of CMV infection together with the matching HLA type.

Sequenced on an Illumina HiSeq 1500. TCRdb trimmed the raw reads at Q25, called clones with MiXCR and kept productive beta chains. A single entry per CDR3 protein holds the most common genes and DNA from its merged rows. In this sample the table shows about 500,000 distinct CDR3 sequences, about 33% of which occur a single time. The ten top clones hold about a sixth of the sample. On this clonotype itself: Its antigen is currently not known. No base-level quality is on record; no much larger clone is a single base apart.

The intended sense of this specimen's treatment or condition label: in vitro stimulation with specific CMV peptide epitopes to enrich CMV-specific T cells. Paper-wide results and their limitations: Carriers of CMV infection plus the relevant HLA type were discriminated by the cumulative frequency of public TCR beta family members in the study cohort and in an independent roughly 400-donor cohort. The ex vivo response was dominated by HLA-C-restricted CMV-specific TCR beta clonotypes, which also provided the single most frequent clonotype in two of eight donors.

This TCR derives from a human donor in good health (CMV status not recorded). Some clones in this sample may be carry-over from other donors' samples. Specimen: cultured PBMCs, collected from culture after CMV antigen stimulation.

The DNA sequence reads TGTGCCAGCTCACCTATGGGACTAGCGATCAAAAACATTCAGTACTTC. This encodes CASSPMGLAIKNIQYF. The chain is encoded by TRBV18 joined to TRBJ2-4; a stretch of 10 junction bases matches TRBD2. The CDR3 starts with the cysteine, ends with the phenylalanine, and has 16 residues. Only CDR3 DNA remains: 48 bases, in frame from the first base. Via the germline V gene, CDR1 is KGHSH and CDR2 LQKENI. V loses 3 bases at its end and J loses 3 bases; junction bases beyond the gene matches: 5. The full variable domain, completed from the reference TRBV18 and TRBJ2-4 proteins outside the CDR3, reads NAGVMQNPRHLVRRRGQEARLRCSPMKGHSHVYWYRQLPEEGLKFMVYLQKENIIDESGMPKERFSAEFPKEGPSILRIQQVVRGDSAAYFCASSPMGLAIKNIQYFGAGTRLSVL.